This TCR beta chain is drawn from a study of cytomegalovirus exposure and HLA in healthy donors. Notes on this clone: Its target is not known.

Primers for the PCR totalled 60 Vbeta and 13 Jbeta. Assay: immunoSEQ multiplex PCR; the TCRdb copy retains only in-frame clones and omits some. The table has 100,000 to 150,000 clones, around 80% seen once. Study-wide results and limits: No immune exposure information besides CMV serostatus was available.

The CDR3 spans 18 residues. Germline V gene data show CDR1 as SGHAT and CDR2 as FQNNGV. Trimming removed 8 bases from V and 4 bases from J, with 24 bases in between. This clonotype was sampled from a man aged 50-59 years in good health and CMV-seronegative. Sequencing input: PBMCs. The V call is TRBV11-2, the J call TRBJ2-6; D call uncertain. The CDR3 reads CASQFRPGDPWGANVLTF. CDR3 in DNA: TGTGCCAGCCAGTTCCGGCCAGGTGACCCTTGGGGGGCCAACGTCCTGACTTTC.